In this sample, the clone carrying this T cell receptor (beta chain) turned up a few times. The antigen is not known. The data belong to a study of blood T cells in healthy people across ages. Study-level points and caveats: Naive T cell percentage and TCR beta diversity correlated strongly.

A J-beta primer mix and a sample-barcoded 5' primer were used in a second PCR of roughly 6 to 12 cycles. A template-switch adaptor containing 12 random nucleotides labeled each cDNA molecule. TCRdb re-called the 5' RACE reads with MiXCR, one entry per CDR3 protein. Here the sample spans some 1,800,000 distinct CDR3 sequences, about 39% being singletons. Germline V CDR1 and CDR2: MGHRA, YSYEKL. CDR3 length equals 15 residues. With 2 bases removed from V and 7 bases from J, the gap between germline ends came to 16 bases. Material for sequencing was blood. This TCR was sampled from a human donor in good health. The gene calls are TRBV4-1 and TRBJ2-3; a possible D gene is TRBD2 (7 bases). CDR3 DNA sequence: TGCGCCAGCAGCCAACTCCCGGGGGGCGGGTATACGCAGTATTTT. As protein: CASSQLPGGGYTQYF.